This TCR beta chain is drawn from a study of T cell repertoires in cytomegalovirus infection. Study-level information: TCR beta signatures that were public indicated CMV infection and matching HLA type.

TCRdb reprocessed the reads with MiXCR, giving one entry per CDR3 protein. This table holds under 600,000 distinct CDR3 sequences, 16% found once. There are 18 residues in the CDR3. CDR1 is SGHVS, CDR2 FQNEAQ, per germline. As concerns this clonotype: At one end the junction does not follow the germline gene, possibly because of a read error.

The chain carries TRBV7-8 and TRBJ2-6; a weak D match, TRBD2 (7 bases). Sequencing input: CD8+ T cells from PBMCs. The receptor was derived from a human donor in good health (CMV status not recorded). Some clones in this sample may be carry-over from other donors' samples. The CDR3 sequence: CASIFPGRRKAGANVLPF. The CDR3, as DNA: TGTGCCAGCATCTTCCCGGGACGGAGGAAGGCGGGGGCCAACGTCCTGCCTTTC.